The rows below give T cell receptor beta chains drawn from one sample of a study of beta chain features in type 1 diabetes. The assay was immunoSEQ multiplex PCR, and TCRdb's table has in-frame clones only and misses some. The table lists a few hundred thousand clones, less than 15% of them singletons. The sample was naive CD4+ T cells from blood. The receptors originated from a woman aged 18-35 years with type 1 diabetes. Both conserved end residues are part of each CDR3. The D gene is left open where the match is weak. Where a row states a size, it is once, few, many or the class of an expanded clone; other rows omit it.

>TRBD1|few|TRBJ2-1|TRBV28
CASSFRDRGQFF
TGTGCCAGCAGTTTTCGGGACAGGGGGCAGTTCTTC
>NA|few|TRBJ2-1|TRBV18
CASSPREEDEQFF
TGTGCCAGCTCACCAAGGGAGGAGGATGAGCAGTTCTTC
>NA|NA|TRBJ2-1|TRBV28
CASSLGQLVNEQFF
TGTGCCAGCAGTTTGGGCCAGTTAGTAAATGAGCAGTTCTTC
>TRBD1|few|TRBJ1-5|TRBV7-9
CASSLGQGLDQPQHF
TGTGCCAGCAGTCTAGGACAGGGTTTAGATCAGCCCCAGCATTTT
>NA|few|TRBJ2-1|TRBV9
CASSVVGSGQMDEQFF
TGTGCCAGCAGCGTAGTAGGTAGCGGACAAATGGATGAGCAGTTCTTC
>TRBD2|few|TRBJ2-3|TRBV19
CASSKGTGGPDTQYF
TGTGCCAGTAGTAAAGGGACGGGAGGTCCAGATACGCAGTATTTT
>TRBD1|NA|TRBJ1-2|TRBV30
CASRGLRFYGYTF
TGTGCCAGCAGGGGGTTACGTTTCTATGGCTACACCTTC
>NA|NA|TRBJ1-1|TRBV29-1
CSVVPLNEAFF
TGCAGCGTTGTTCCCTTAAATGAAGCTTTCTTT
>TRBD1|few|TRBJ1-2|TRBV2
CASTERQGEDYGYTF
TGTGCCAGCACCGAACGACAGGGAGAGGACTATGGCTACACCTTC
>TRBD2|NA|TRBJ2-1|TRBV7-3
CASSPRHGGYYNEQFF
TGTGCCAGCAGCCCCCGCCACGGGGGGTACTACAATGAGCAGTTCTTC
>NA|few|TRBJ1-1|TRBV30
CAWRQEREAFF
TGTGCCTGGAGACAGGAGCGTGAAGCTTTCTTT
>TRBD2|few|TRBJ2-3|TRBV4-2
CASSQEPGLAATDTQYF
TGTGCCAGCAGCCAGGAACCGGGACTAGCGGCCACAGATACGCAGTATTTT
>TRBD2|few|TRBJ2-2|TRBV7-9
CASSGTSGRLTGELFF
TGTGCCAGCAGCGGGACTAGCGGGAGACTGACCGGGGAGCTGTTTTTT
>TRBD2|few|TRBJ2-3|TRBV29-1
CSVVDRSGRSTDTQYF
TGCAGCGTTGTGGACCGTAGCGGGAGAAGCACAGATACGCAGTATTTT
>NA|few|TRBJ1-1|TRBV5-4
CASSLLESSEAFF
TGTGCCAGCAGCTTGCTTGAGAGTTCTGAAGCTTTCTTT
>NA|NA|TRBJ2-7|TRBV10-2
CASSAQGDEQYF
TGCGCCAGCAGTGCACAGGGCGACGAGCAGTACTTC
>NA|NA|TRBJ2-5|TRBV2
CASSVRQQETQYF
TGTGCCAGCAGTGTCAGGCAACAAGAGACCCAGTACTTC
>NA|NA|TRBJ2-5|TRBV7-2
CASSLIQGRQETQYF
TGTGCCAGCAGCTTAATACAGGGAAGGCAAGAGACCCAGTACTTC
>NA|NA|TRBJ2-7|TRBV7-2
CASSLAEGGQRTFYEQYF
TGTGCCAGCAGCTTAGCTGAGGGGGGACAGAGAACTTTCTACGAGCAGTACTTC
>TRBD2|NA|TRBJ2-5|TRBV7-9
CASSLVLLAGEGETQYF
TGCGCCAGCAGCTTAGTGTTACTAGCGGGAGAAGGCGAGACCCAGTACTTC
>NA|NA|TRBJ1-2|TRBV27
CASSLGSTGFYGYTF
TGTGCCAGCAGTTTAGGGTCGACAGGCTTCTATGGCTACACCTTC
>NA|NA|TRBJ2-3|TRBV6-6
CASSLPPLSGSDTQYF
TGTGCCAGCAGTTTGCCCCCGCTTAGCGGTTCAGATACGCAGTATTTT
>TRBD2|few|TRBJ2-1|TRBV7-9
CASSPGLAEYSYNEQFF
TGTGCCAGCAGTCCAGGACTAGCGGAGTACTCCTACAATGAGCAGTTCTTC
>NA|NA|TRBJ2-5|TRBV9
CASSGIAQETQYF
TGTGCCAGCAGCGGCATAGCGCAAGAGACCCAGTACTTC
>TRBD2|few|TRBJ2-2|TRBV7-9
CASIGGANTGELFF
TGTGCCAGCATCGGGGGGGCGAACACCGGGGAGCTGTTTTTT
>NA|NA|TRBJ2-6|TRBV18
CASSPLPGLFLSGANVLTF
TGTGCCAGCTCACCGCTCCCGGGACTGTTCCTCTCTGGGGCCAACGTCCTGACTTTC
>TRBD1|NA|TRBJ2-4|TRBV7-2
CASSPRDRGTKNIQYF
TGTGCCAGCAGCCCCCGGGACAGGGGTACCAAAAACATTCAGTACTTC
>NA|NA|TRBJ2-3|TRBV5-4
CASSLQQVLTDTQYF
TGTGCCAGCAGCCTACAACAGGTTCTCACAGATACGCAGTATTTT
>TRBD2|NA|TRBJ2-1|TRBV29-1
CSVASSLAGKYNEQFF
TGCAGCGTTGCTTCATCACTAGCGGGGAAATACAATGAGCAGTTCTTC
>TRBD2|few|TRBJ2-1|TRBV19
CASSPSGGFGNEQFF
TGTGCCAGTAGTCCTAGCGGGGGTTTCGGGAATGAGCAGTTCTTC
>TRBD2|few|TRBJ2-3|TRBV30
CAWSSPFLAVGRQYF
TGTGCCTGGAGTTCACCCTTTCTAGCGGTTGGGAGGCAGTATTTT
>TRBD2|few|TRBJ2-7|TRBV5-1
CASAGLAGGPYEQYF
TGCGCCAGCGCGGGACTAGCGGGAGGGCCCTACGAGCAGTACTTC
>TRBD1|NA|TRBJ1-1|TRBV19
CASSTRQGGAEAFF
TGTGCCAGTAGTACCCGACAGGGTGGTGCTGAAGCTTTCTTT
>NA|many|TRBJ2-7|TRBV5-4
CASSLKNQAYEQYF
TGTGCCAGCAGCTTGAAGAACCAGGCCTACGAGCAGTACTTC
>NA|few|TRBJ2-3|TRBV18
CASSMTSTDTQYF
TGTGCCAGCTCAATGACTAGCACAGATACGCAGTATTTT
>NA|NA|TRBJ1-2|TRBV7-9
CASSKQGPYGYTF
TGTGCCAGCAGCAAACAGGGACCTTATGGCTACACCTTC
>NA|few|TRBJ2-7|TRBV15
CATSRDPGNEQYF
TGTGCCACCAGCAGAGATCCGGGGAACGAGCAGTACTTC
>NA|NA|TRBJ2-7|TRBV7-2
CASSPAGLRYEQYF
TGTGCCAGCAGCCCAGCAGGACTTAGATACGAGCAGTACTTC
>TRBD1|few|TRBJ2-5|TRBV9
CASSVRGRETQYF
TGTGCCAGCAGCGTCAGGGGGCGGGAGACCCAGTACTTC
>NA|NA|TRBJ1-5|TRBV6-6
CASATGGVGNQPQHF
TGTGCCAGCGCCACGGGGGGCGTGGGCAATCAGCCCCAGCATTTT
>TRBD1|few|TRBJ1-1|TRBV6-5
CASSSQGGGNTEAFF
TGTGCCAGCAGTTCGCAGGGGGGAGGGAACACTGAAGCTTTCTTT
>NA|few|TRBJ2-5|TRBV6-5
CASSYGGAGEETQYF
TGTGCCAGCAGTTACGGGGGGGCGGGCGAAGAGACCCAGTACTTC
>NA|few|TRBJ2-5|TRBV10-3
CAISLLAQETQYF
TGTGCCATCAGCTTACTAGCACAAGAGACCCAGTACTTC
>NA|NA|TRBJ2-1|TRBV30
CAWTQLVYDEQFF
TGTGCCTGGACCCAACTAGTCTATGATGAGCAGTTCTTC
>TRBD2|NA|TRBJ2-5|TRBV18
CASSPSSGRAGGETQYF
TGTGCCAGCTCACCCTCTAGCGGGAGGGCCGGAGGAGAGACCCAGTACTTC
>NA|few|TRBJ1-1|TRBV5-1
CASSLRENTEAFF
TGCGCCAGCAGCTTGCGAGAGAACACTGAAGCTTTCTTT
>TRBD2|NA|TRBJ2-1|TRBV30
CAWGPGTSGRAEQFF
TGTGCCTGGGGACCCGGGACTAGCGGGAGAGCTGAGCAGTTCTTC
>TRBD2|few|TRBJ2-1|TRBV5-1
CASREGLAYNEQFF
TGCGCCAGCAGGGAAGGACTAGCTTACAATGAGCAGTTCTTC
>TRBD2|few|TRBJ2-4|TRBV28
CASSPSTRGAKNIQYF
TGTGCCAGCAGCCCCTCCACGCGGGGGGCCAAAAACATTCAGTACTTC
>NA|NA|TRBJ2-2|TRBV9
CASSVAPGITGELFF
TGTGCCAGCAGCGTAGCTCCAGGGATTACCGGGGAGCTGTTTTTT
>TRBD1|NA|TRBJ2-1|TRBV7-6
CASSQQGTGYNEQFF
TGTGCCAGCAGCCAACAGGGGACAGGGTACAATGAGCAGTTCTTC
>NA|few|TRBJ2-4|TRBV9
CASSVGPDVAKNIQYF
TGTGCCAGCAGCGTAGGGCCAGATGTAGCCAAAAACATTCAGTACTTC
>NA|NA|TRBJ1-1|TRBV5-4
CASSVTANTEAFF
TGTGCCAGCAGCGTAACAGCGAACACTGAAGCTTTCTTT
>TRBD1|NA|TRBJ2-7|TRBV7-9
CASSLRQGAPYEQYF
TGTGCCAGCAGCCTAAGACAGGGGGCTCCATACGAGCAGTACTTC
>NA|few|TRBJ2-2|TRBV7-9
CASSLDYNSGELFF
TGTGCCAGCAGCTTAGACTACAACTCCGGGGAGCTGTTTTTT
>TRBD1|few|TRBJ2-7|TRBV2
CASSDRQGTYEQYF
TGTGCCAGCAGTGATCGACAGGGGACCTACGAGCAGTACTTC
>NA|few|TRBJ2-6|TRBV18
CASSPRQFSGANVLTF
TGTGCCAGCTCACCACGACAGTTCTCTGGGGCCAACGTCCTGACTTTC
>NA|NA|TRBJ1-1|TRBV18
CASSPDRQTEAFF
TGTGCCAGCTCACCGGACAGACAGACTGAAGCTTTCTTT